This passage covers 25 T cell receptor beta chains from one sample sequenced in a study of Ad26.COV2.S vaccination and SARS-CoV-2 variants. The treatment here: 15 to 20 received Ad26.COV2.S at low or high dose, single or two shots; 5 received placebo; per-sample allocation not given. All samples were drawn on day 63, counting from the first vaccine or placebo injection. The protocol was immunoSEQ multiplex PCR, while the TCRdb copy is restricted to in-frame clones and leaves out a portion. Of around 450,000 clones listed, about 90% are singletons. Sequenced material: peripheral blood, taken in a trial of Ad26.COV2.S vaccine versus placebo. All receptors come from a person aged 18-60 years who received the Ad26.COV2.S COVID-19 vaccine or a placebo.

Notes on this clone: Within the sample, other DNA sequences also encode this same CDR3. The chain carries TRBV5-4 and TRBJ2-1; 11 bases are a match to TRBD2. The CDR3 runs to 15 residues. Losses at the gene ends were 3 bases for V and 4 bases for J; bases not matched to a gene: 3. Germline values: CDR1 SGHNT, CDR2 YYREEE (reference sequence). The CDR3 reads CASSSRTSGYNEQFF. As DNA, the CDR3 is TGTGCCAGCAGCTCGCGGACTAGCGGGTACAATGAGCAGTTCTTC.

The chain recombines TRBV28 with TRBJ1-3; TRBD1 is a possible D gene (6 bases). The CDR3 has 15 residues. Germline V gene lookup returns CDR1 MDHEN and CDR2 SYDVKM. Trimming cost V 4 bases and J 3 bases, with 13 bases left between them. The CDR3: CASSYREDLGNTIYF. CDR3 nucleotide sequence: TGTGCCAGCAGTTACAGGGAGGACCTTGGAAACACCATATATTTT.

The chain has TRBV11-2 and TRBJ1-3; D is uncertain. Between the trimmed V and J ends, which lost 2 bases and 4 bases, there was a span of 12 bases. The length of the CDR3 is 15 residues. CDR1 is SGHAT and CDR2 is FQNNGV in the germline V gene. Here the CDR3 DNA reads TGTGCCAGCAGCTTATCGAGGGTTCCGGGAAACACCATATATTTT. It yields the protein CASSLSRVPGNTIYF.

This clone appeared once. This chain links TRBV6-5 with TRBJ2-7; 11 bases align to TRBD2. V lost 7 bases, J lost 4 bases, and 9 bases stayed unmatched. The CDR3 is made up of 15 amino acids. Germline lookup yields CDR1 MNHEY and CDR2 SVGAGI. In DNA form, the CDR3 reads TGTGCCAGCATCCTCCATCTAGCGGGAGGTTACGAGCAGTACTTC. Protein product: CASILHLAGGYEQYF.

The gene calls are TRBV19 and TRBJ2-3; 7 bases are a match to TRBD1. V shed 5 bases and J 0 bases; nucleotides not matched to a gene: 8. Germline V CDR1 and CDR2: LNHDA, SQIVND (reference sequence). The CDR3 extends over 16 amino acids. The CDR3 sequence: CASSPLTGVSTDTQYF. The CDR3 coding sequence is TGTGCCAGTAGTCCCCTTACAGGGGTTAGCACAGATACGCAGTATTTT.

The V gene is TRBV4-2, the J gene TRBJ2-1, with TRBD1 as a possible D gene (6 bases). Germline CDR1 and CDR2: LGHNA and YNFKEQ. The V end lost 1 base, the J end lost 5 bases, and 6 bases lay between the germline ends. This CDR3 spans 13 amino acids. The CDR3 spells CASSQGQDNEQFF. DNA for the CDR3: TGTGCCAGCAGCCAAGGACAGGACAATGAGCAGTTCTTC.

This clone has just one count. At one of its ends the junction is not consistent with the germline gene, which may arise from a read error. The rearrangement links TRBV7-2 to TRBJ2-7; TRBD2 matches 8 bases. There are 13 residues in the CDR3. CDR1 and CDR2 (germline): SGHTA, FQGNSA. For the CDR3, the DNA is TGTGCCAGCAGTTTAGCGGGGCAGTACGAGCAGTACTTC. This gives the protein CASSLAGQYEQYF.

This clone came up once. The V call is TRBV13, the J call TRBJ2-7; D gene uncertain. V was shortened by 0 bases and J by 4 bases, with 4 bases between the two germline ends. The CDR3 runs 12 residues. Germline CDR1 reads PRHDT; CDR2 reads FYEKMQ (reference sequence). The CDR3 nucleotides read TGTGCCAGCAGCTTAGGAGGGTACGAGCAGTACTTC. Its protein product is CASSLGGYEQYF.

The chain has TRBV6-2 or TRBV6-3 and TRBJ2-1, with a weak D call TRBD2 (6 bases). Germline V lookup: CDR1 MNHEY, CDR2 SVGEGT. The CDR3 spans 13 residues. The V end was cut by 4 bases, the J end by 6 bases, with 10 bases between. CDR3 nucleotide sequence: TGTGCCAGCAGTTCTCTAGCGCCCAATGAGCAGTTCTTC. It translates to CASSSLAPNEQFF.

The rearrangement links TRBV27 to TRBJ2-7; no clear D gene. V was pared by 3 bases and J by 1 base, with 16 bases between. This CDR3 contains 16 residues. Per the germline V gene, CDR1 is MNHEY and CDR2 is SMNVEV (reference sequence). CDR3 residues: CASSFSPPGSSYEQYF. The CDR3 DNA is TGTGCCAGCAGTTTCTCCCCTCCGGGTAGTTCCTACGAGCAGTACTTC.

The chain links TRBV20-1 to TRBJ1-6; D is possibly TRBD1 (5 bases). The germline V gene has CDR1 DFQATT and CDR2 SNEGSKA (reference sequence). The CDR3 spans 14 residues. Trimming took 3 bases from V and 8 from J, leaving 14 bases between them. CDR3 coding DNA: TGCAGTGCTAGTCACGGGGGTTCCGATTCACCCCTCCACTTT. The encoded protein is CSASHGGSDSPLHF.

V is TRBV7-9 and J is TRBJ1-2; D perhaps matches TRBD1 (6 bases). The germline CDR1 and CDR2 sequences are SEHNR and FQNEAQ (reference sequence). The CDR3 is 15 residues long. The V gene lost 4 bases and the J gene lost 4 bases, with 16 bases spanning the gap. In DNA form, the CDR3 reads TGTGCCAGCAGCTCCGGACAGCTTGTTGGCTATGGCTACACCTTC. This sequence encodes CASSSGQLVGYGYTF.

The CDR3 sequence is CASSSRRIGPNTEAFF. Here the CDR3 DNA reads TGTGCCAGCAGTTCCCGCAGGATCGGTCCGAACACTGAAGCTTTCTTT. The V and J genes are TRBV6-2 or TRBV6-3 and TRBJ1-1; D is ambiguous. Trimming left V 4 bases short and J 1 base short, with 16 bases between. This CDR3 has 16 amino acids. Per germline, CDR1 MNHEY and CDR2 SVGEGT.

The J gene is TRBJ2-1, the V gene TRBV6-2 or TRBV6-3; 7 bases are shared with TRBD2. CDR1 is MNHEY, CDR2 SVGEGT, per germline. Trimming at V came to 6 bases and at J to 7 bases, leaving 6 bases not matched to a gene. This CDR3 spans 13 amino acids. The DNA for the CDR3 is TGTGCCAGCAGCCAGACTAGCAAGAATGAGCAGTTCTTC. Translated, it gives CASSQTSKNEQFF.

V gene TRBV28 combines with J gene TRBJ1-5; 11 positions agree with TRBD1. This CDR3 spans 17 amino acids. Germline CDR1 is MDHEN and CDR2 is SYDVKM. Unmatched junction bases numbered 9, after V lost 4 bases and J lost 4 bases. This CDR3 reads CASSSDRGLFGNQPQHF. In nucleotides, the CDR3 is TGTGCCAGCAGTTCGGACAGGGGGCTTTTCGGAAATCAGCCCCAGCATTTT.

V is TRBV19 and J is TRBJ1-6; D uncertain. The CDR3 runs to 14 residues. Trimming took off 6 bases at V and 0 bases at J, with 6 bases between the two ends. From germline, CDR1 is LNHDA and CDR2 SQIVND (reference sequence). The DNA for the CDR3 is TGTGCCAGTAGCAGGAGCTCCTATAATTCACCCCTCCACTTT. It codes for CASSRSSYNSPLHF. The whole variable domain, filled in from reference TRBV19 and TRBJ1-6, reads DGGITQSPKYLFRKEGQNVTLSCEQNLNHDAMYWYRQDPGQGLRLIYYSQIVNDFQKGDIAEGYSVSREKKESFPLTVTSAQKNPTAFYLCASSRSSYNSPLHFGNGTRLTVT.

The rearrangement uses TRBV19 and TRBJ2-2; tentative D call: TRBD1 (6 bases). The V end was cut by 5 bases, the J end by 1 base, with 8 bases between. This CDR3 has 14 amino acids. Germline CDR1 is LNHDA and CDR2 is SQIVND (reference sequence). The DNA for the CDR3 is TGTGCCAGTAGTGGGGGCCGGAACACCGGGGAGCTGTTTTTT. It is translated as CASSGGRNTGELFF.

Comment on this clone: With a much larger clone just one base away, this may be a read error. Other nucleotide sequences from this sample produce the same CDR3. The chain couples TRBV7-8 to TRBJ2-7; no reliable D call. Looked up from germline, CDR1 is SGHVS and CDR2 is FQNEAQ. The V end was cut by 5 bases, the J end by 0 bases, with 2 bases between. The CDR3 has 11 amino acids. The CDR3 reads CASSLSYEQYF. The CDR3 DNA reads TGTGCCAGCAGCCTCTCCTACGAGCAGTACTTC. The variable domain in full, with the rest retrieved from reference TRBV7-8 and TRBJ2-7, is GAGVSQSPRYKVAKRGQDVALRCDPISGHVSLFWYQQALGQGPEFLTYFQNEAQLDKSGLPSDRFFAERPEGSVSTLKIQRTQQEDSAVYLCASSLSYEQYFGPGTRLTVT.

The genes are TRBV18 and TRBJ2-7; D may be TRBD2 (5 bases). Trimming left V 2 bases short and J 3 bases short, with 11 bases between. Germline CDR1 is KGHSH and CDR2 is LQKENI. CDR3 length equals 14 residues. This CDR3 reads CASSPTGLSYEQYF. CDR3 bases: TGTGCCAGCTCACCAACCGGACTTAGCTACGAGCAGTACTTC.

V and J are TRBV2 and TRBJ2-3, with D perhaps given as TRBD1 or TRBD2 (6 bases each). Trimming removed 1 base from V and 0 bases from J, with 11 bases in between. The CDR3 loop spans 16 amino acids. From germline, CDR1 is SNHLY and CDR2 FYNNEI. The CDR3 nucleotides read TGTGCCAGCAGTGAAGAGGGGGGATTTAGCACAGATACGCAGTATTTT. It translates to CASSEEGGFSTDTQYF.

The chain couples TRBV9 to TRBJ2-3; tentative D call: TRBD1 (5 bases). V was trimmed by 0 bases and J by 3 bases, leaving 14 bases between them. The CDR3 consists of 16 residues. Looked up from germline, CDR1 is SGDLS and CDR2 is YYNGEE. The CDR3 DNA sequence: TGTGCCAGCAGCGTAGATGGCAGGGTAGTAACAGATACGCAGTATTTT. Translated: CASSVDGRVVTDTQYF. The full variable domain, its missing parts supplied by reference TRBV9 and TRBJ2-3, is DSGVTQTPKHLITATGQRVTLRCSPRSGDLSVYWYQQSLDQGLQFLIQYYNGEERAKGNILERFSAQQFPDLHSELNLSSLELGDSALYFCASSVDGRVVTDTQYFGPGTRLTVL.

The rearrangement links TRBV5-6 to TRBJ2-1; no definite D call. This CDR3 has 13 amino acids. V dropped 4 bases and J dropped 4 bases, with 9 bases sitting between them. Germline V gives CDR1 SGHDT, CDR2 YYEEEE. As DNA, the CDR3 is TGTGCCAGCAGCCCTTGGGGTTACAATGAGCAGTTCTTC. Translating it yields CASSPWGYNEQFF.

The chain links TRBV5-1 to TRBJ1-6; tentative D call: TRBD1 (5 bases). The CDR3 covers 16 residues. Germline assignment: CDR1 SGHRS and CDR2 YFSETQ. Deletions cut 2 bases from V and 4 bases from J, with 13 bases between. The CDR3 nucleotides read TGCGCCAGCAGCTTCGGGGGTTTAGGATATAATTCACCCCTCCACTTT. Translating gives CASSFGGLGYNSPLHF.

This sequence joins TRBV7-3 and TRBJ2-1; maybe TRBD2 (6 bases). V gave up 4 bases and J gave up 5 bases, with 15 bases separating them. Germline V gene lookup returns CDR1 SGHTA and CDR2 FQGTGA. This CDR3 region has 15 residues. The CDR3: CASSYSGSSHNEQFF. CDR3 sequence (DNA): TGTGCCAGCAGCTATTCCGGGAGTTCCCACAATGAGCAGTTCTTC.

The genes are TRBV11-3 and TRBJ2-3; 9 nucleotides match TRBD2. CDR1 is SGHNT, CDR2 YENEEA, per germline. V trimming: 5 bases; J trimming: 2 bases; junction bases outside the gene matches: 8. The CDR3 has 16 residues. The CDR3, as DNA: TGTGCCAGCAGCCTCAGGACTAGCGAATACACAGATACGCAGTATTTT. It codes for CASSLRTSEYTDTQYF.